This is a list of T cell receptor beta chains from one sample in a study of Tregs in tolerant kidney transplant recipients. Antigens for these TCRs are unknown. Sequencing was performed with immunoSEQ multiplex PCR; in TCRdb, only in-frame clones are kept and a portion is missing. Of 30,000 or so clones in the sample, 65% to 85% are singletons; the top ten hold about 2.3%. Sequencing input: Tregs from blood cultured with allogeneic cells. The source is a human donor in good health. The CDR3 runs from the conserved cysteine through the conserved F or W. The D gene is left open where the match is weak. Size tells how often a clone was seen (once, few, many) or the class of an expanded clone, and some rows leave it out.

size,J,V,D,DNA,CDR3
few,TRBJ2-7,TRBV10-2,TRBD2,TGCGCCAGCAGTGGGGGGGGATCCTACGAGCAGTACTTC,CASSGGGSYEQYF
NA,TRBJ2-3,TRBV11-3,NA,TGTGCCAGCAGCTTCGGGACCTCTGGGGGAGATACGCAGTATTTT,CASSFGTSGGDTQYF
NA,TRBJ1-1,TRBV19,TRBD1,TGTGCCAGTAGACGGACCCGGGACAGGGGTGTTGAAGCTTTCTTT,CASRRTRDRGVEAFF
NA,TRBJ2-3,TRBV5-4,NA,TGTGCCAGCAGCTCCGCCGGTGGGAGGGGGGGCCCTACAGGGACAGATACGCAGTATTTT,CASSSAGGRGGPTGTDTQYF
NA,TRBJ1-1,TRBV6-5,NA,TGTGCCAGCACCCTCCGCACTGAAGCTTTCTTT,CASTLRTEAFF
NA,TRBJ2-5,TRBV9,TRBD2,TGTGCCAGCAGCGTAGAGGGGAGGGGGACCCAGTACTTC,CASSVEGRGTQYF
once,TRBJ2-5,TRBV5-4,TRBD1,TGTGCCAGCAGCTTACGGACAGGGGGCATAGAGACCCAGTACTTC,CASSLRTGGIETQYF
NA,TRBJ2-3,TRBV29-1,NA,TGCAGCGTTGGGTGGGGACGGAGCACAGATACGCAGTATTTT,CSVGWGRSTDTQYF
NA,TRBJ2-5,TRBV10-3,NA,TGTGCCATCAGTGCCGTGGGGGGCAGGCCAGAGACCCAGTACTTC,CAISAVGGRPETQYF
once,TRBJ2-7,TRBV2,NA,TGTGCCAGCAGGACCTACGAGCAGTACTTC,CASRTYEQYF
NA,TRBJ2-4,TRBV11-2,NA,TGTGCCAGCAGCTTACAGGCACCCGAAGACATTCAGTACTTC,CASSLQAPEDIQYF
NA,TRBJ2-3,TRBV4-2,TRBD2,TGTGCCAGCAGCCAAGATAGGCTAGCGGGAGGTAGCGGGGCCACAGATACGCAGTATTTT,CASSQDRLAGGSGATDTQYF
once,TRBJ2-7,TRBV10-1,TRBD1,TGCGCCAGCAGTGACGGGGTAAGGGAGAGGACAGGGGTAATTTCCGAGCAGTACTTC,CASSDGVRERTGVISEQYF
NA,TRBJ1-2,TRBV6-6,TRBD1,TGTGCCACCGGAACCCACAGGGGGACCAACTATGGCTACACCTTC,CATGTHRGTNYGYTF
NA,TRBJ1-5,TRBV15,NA,TGTGCCACAAAGTGGGCGGGGGACCTCAATCAGCCCCAGCATTTT,CATKWAGDLNQPQHF
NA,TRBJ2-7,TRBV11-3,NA,TGTGCCAGCAGCCCCAACCCATGGGTTCTAGGCGAGCAGTACTTC,CASSPNPWVLGEQYF